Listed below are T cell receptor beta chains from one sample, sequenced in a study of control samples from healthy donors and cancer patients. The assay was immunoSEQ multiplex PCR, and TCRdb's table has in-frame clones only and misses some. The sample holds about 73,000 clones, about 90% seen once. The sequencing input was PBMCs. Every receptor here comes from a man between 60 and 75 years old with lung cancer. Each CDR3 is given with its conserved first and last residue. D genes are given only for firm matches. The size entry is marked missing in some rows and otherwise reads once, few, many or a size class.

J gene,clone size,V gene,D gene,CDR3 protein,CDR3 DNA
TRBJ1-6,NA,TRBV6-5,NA,CASSYKGPRSTSPLHF,TGTGCCAGCAGTTATAAAGGTCCCAGAAGTACCTCACCCCTCCACTTT
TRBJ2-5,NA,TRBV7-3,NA,CASSLGGGKQETQYF,TGTGCCAGCAGCTTAGGCGGCGGGAAACAAGAGACCCAGTACTTC
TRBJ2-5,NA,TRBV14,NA,CASSQRGPQTFQETQYF,TGTGCCAGCAGCCAAAGAGGTCCGCAGACGTTCCAAGAGACCCAGTACTTC
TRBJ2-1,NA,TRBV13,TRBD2,CASSLGQAGGNNEQFF,TGTGCCAGCAGCTTAGGCCAAGCGGGGGGGAACAATGAGCAGTTCTTC
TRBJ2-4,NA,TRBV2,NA,CASREQTLAKNIQYF,TGTGCCAGCAGGGAACAGACTCTAGCCAAAAACATTCAGTACTTC
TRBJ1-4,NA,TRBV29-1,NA,CSVRGGKAAEKLFF,TGCAGCGTCCGAGGGGGGAAGGCGGCTGAAAAACTGTTTTTT
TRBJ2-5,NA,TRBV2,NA,CASRDGGTQYF,TGTGCCAGCAGGGACGGAGGGACCCAGTACTTC
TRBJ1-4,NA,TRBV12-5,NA,CASGSQGLGEKLFF,TGTGCTAGTGGTTCCCAGGGGTTGGGTGAAAAACTGTTTTTT
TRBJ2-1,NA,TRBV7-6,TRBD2,CASSPGPSGGAFHNEQFF,TGTGCCAGCAGCCCAGGCCCCAGCGGGGGGGCTTTCCACAATGAGCAGTTCTTC
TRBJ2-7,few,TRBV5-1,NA,CASSLGGEGVLSGQYF,TGCGCCAGCAGCCTTGGGGGAGAGGGGGTCCTCAGTGGGCAGTACTTC
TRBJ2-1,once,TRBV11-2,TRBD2,CASSLDLAQRGENYNEQFF,TGTGCCAGCAGCTTAGATCTCGCCCAGCGGGGGGAAAACTACAATGAGCAGTTCTTC
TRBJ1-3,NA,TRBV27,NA,CASSTTQNPGNTIYF,TGTGCCAGCAGCACAACCCAAAACCCTGGAAACACCATATATTTT
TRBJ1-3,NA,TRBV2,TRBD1,CASSTQGGGNTIYF,TGTGCCAGCAGTACACAGGGGGGTGGAAACACCATATATTTT
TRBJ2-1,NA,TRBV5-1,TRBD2,CASSLAGSGGLSSYNEQFF,TGCGCCAGCAGCTTGGCGGGTAGCGGGGGCTTAAGCTCCTACAATGAGCAGTTCTTC
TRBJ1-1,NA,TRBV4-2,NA,CASSQDLFVQELEAFF,TGTGCCAGCAGCCAAGACTTATTTGTACAGGAGCTTGAAGCTTTCTTT
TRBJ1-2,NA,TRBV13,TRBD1,CASSRDRGLYGYTF,TGTGCCAGCAGCAGGGACAGGGGCCTCTATGGCTACACCTTC
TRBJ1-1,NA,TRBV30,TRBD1,CAWSVGLTGPNTEAFF,TGTGCCTGGAGTGTAGGGTTGACAGGGCCGAACACTGAAGCTTTCTTT
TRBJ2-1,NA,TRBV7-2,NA,CASTPPSLNEQFF,TGTGCCAGCACCCCCCCCAGCCTCAATGAGCAGTTCTTC
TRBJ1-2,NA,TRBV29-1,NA,CSVEDRRKGRADSLYGYTF,TGCAGCGTTGAAGATCGGAGGAAAGGCAGGGCCGACTCCCTGTATGGCTACACCTTC
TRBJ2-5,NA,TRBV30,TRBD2,CAWSTGTSGGQETQYF,TGTGCCTGGAGTACCGGGACTAGCGGGGGACAAGAGACCCAGTACTTC
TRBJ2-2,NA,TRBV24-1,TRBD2,CAANDRASGGECAGELFF,TGTGCCGCCAACGATAGGGCTAGCGGGGGGGAATGTGCCGGGGAGCTGTTTTTT
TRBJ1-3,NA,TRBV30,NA,CAWNTVYSGDTIYF,TGTGCCTGGAACACGGTCTACAGCGGGGACACCATATATTTT
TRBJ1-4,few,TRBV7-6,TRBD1,CASSLARQGGNEKLFF,TGTGCCAGCAGCTTAGCGAGGCAGGGGGGTAATGAAAAACTGTTTTTT
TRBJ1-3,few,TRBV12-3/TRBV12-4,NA,CASSSAAGNTIYF,TGTGCCAGCAGTTCGGCAGCTGGAAACACCATATATTTT
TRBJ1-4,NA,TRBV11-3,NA,CASSLDYSFNEKLFF,TGTGCCAGCAGCTTAGATTACAGTTTTAATGAAAAACTGTTTTTT
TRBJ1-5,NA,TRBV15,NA,CATSRDRRVINQPQHF,TGTGCCACCAGCAGAGATCGACGGGTTATCAATCAGCCCCAGCATTTT
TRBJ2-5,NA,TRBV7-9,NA,CASSLYETQYF,TGTGCCAGCAGCTTGTACGAGACCCAGTACTTC
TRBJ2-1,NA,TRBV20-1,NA,CSAPREAEQFF,TGCAGTGCTCCCAGGGAGGCTGAGCAGTTCTTC
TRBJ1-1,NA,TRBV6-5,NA,CATYLGIENTEAFF,TGTGCCACTTATTTGGGGATTGAGAACACTGAAGCTTTCTTT
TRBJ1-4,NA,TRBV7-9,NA,CASSFGVGTGYNEKLFF,TGTGCCAGCAGTTTTGGGGTAGGGACCGGGTATAATGAAAAACTGTTTTTT
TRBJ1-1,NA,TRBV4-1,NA,CASSQDSPVLANTEAFF,TGCGCCAGCAGCCAAGATAGTCCGGTTTTAGCGAACACTGAAGCTTTCTTT
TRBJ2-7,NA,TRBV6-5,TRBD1,CASSYGTGEQYF,TGTGCCAGCAGTTACGGGACAGGTGAACAGTACTTC
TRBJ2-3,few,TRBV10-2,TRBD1,CASSESTGGSDTQYF,TGCGCCAGCAGTGAGTCGACAGGGGGATCAGATACGCAGTATTTT
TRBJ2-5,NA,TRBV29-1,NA,CSVKRTVDNQETQYF,TGCAGCGTAAAAAGGACAGTCGATAACCAAGAGACCCAGTACTTC
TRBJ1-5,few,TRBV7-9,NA,CASTNRDSNQPQHF,TGTGCCAGCACCAACCGGGACAGCAATCAGCCCCAGCATTTT
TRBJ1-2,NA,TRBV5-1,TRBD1,CASRHDTSGQAYGYTF,TGCGCCAGCAGGCACGATACCTCGGGACAGGCATATGGCTACACCTTC
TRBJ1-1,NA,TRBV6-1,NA,CASSEINGREAFF,TGTGCCAGCAGTGAAATTAACGGCAGGGAAGCTTTCTTT
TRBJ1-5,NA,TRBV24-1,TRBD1,CATSDSGQGKTSNQPQHF,TGTGCCACCAGTGACTCGGGACAGGGGAAGACAAGCAATCAGCCCCAGCATTTT
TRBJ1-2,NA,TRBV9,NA,CASSVGIIYTF,TGTGCCAGCAGCGTAGGGATCATCTACACCTTC
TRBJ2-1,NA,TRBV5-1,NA,CASSFKGGSNEQFF,TGCGCCAGCAGCTTTAAAGGAGGCAGCAATGAGCAGTTCTTC
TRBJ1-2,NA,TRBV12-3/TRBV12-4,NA,CASSTRRNYGYTF,TGTGCCAGCAGTACCCGCAGGAACTATGGCTACACCTTC
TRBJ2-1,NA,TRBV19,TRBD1,CASSRDRNSRNEQFF,TGTGCCAGTAGCAGGGACAGGAACTCTAGGAATGAGCAGTTCTTC
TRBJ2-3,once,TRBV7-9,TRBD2,CASSLAAAGGTDTQYF,TGTGCCAGCAGCTTAGCGGCGGCGGGGGGGACAGATACGCAGTATTTT
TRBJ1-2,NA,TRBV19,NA,CASSIAPGLQGYTF,TGTGCCAGTAGTATAGCCCCAGGGCTGCAAGGCTACACCTTC
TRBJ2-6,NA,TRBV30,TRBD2,CAKKTSGGAGANVLTF,TGTGCCAAAAAGACTAGCGGGGGCGCCGGGGCCAACGTCCTGACTTTC
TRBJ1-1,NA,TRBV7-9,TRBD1,CASRPDRVPEAFF,TGTGCCAGCAGACCGGACAGGGTCCCTGAAGCTTTCTTT
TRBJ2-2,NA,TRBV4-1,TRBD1,CASSRGTRGTGGNTGELFF,TGCGCCAGCAGCCGAGGAACTAGGGGGACAGGGGGAAACACCGGGGAGCTGTTTTTT
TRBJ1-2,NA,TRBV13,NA,CASSLKPFYGYTF,TGTGCCAGCAGCCTTAAACCCTTCTATGGCTACACCTTC
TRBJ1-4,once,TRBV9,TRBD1,CASSTSGTGREKLFF,TGTGCCAGCAGCACTTCCGGGACAGGACGCGAAAAACTGTTTTTT
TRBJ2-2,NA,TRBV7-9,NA,CASSLSGFELFF,TGTGCCAGCAGCTTATCGGGGTTTGAGCTGTTTTTT
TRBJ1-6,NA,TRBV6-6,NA,CAGKGPNNSPLHF,TGTGCCGGCAAAGGACCGAATAATTCACCCCTCCACTTT
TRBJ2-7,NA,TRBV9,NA,CASSVEDGTYEQYF,TGTGCCAGCAGCGTAGAGGACGGCACCTACGAGCAGTACTTC
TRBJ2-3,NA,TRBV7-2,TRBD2,CASSRLAGGVDTQYF,TGTGCCAGCAGTAGACTAGCGGGGGGGGTTGATACGCAGTATTTT
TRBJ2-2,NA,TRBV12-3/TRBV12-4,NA,CASGQQMTGELFF,TGTGCCAGCGGCCAACAGATGACCGGGGAGCTGTTTTTT
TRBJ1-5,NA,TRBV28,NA,CASSLGYNNQPQHF,TGTGCCAGCAGTTTAGGCTACAACAATCAGCCCCAGCATTTT
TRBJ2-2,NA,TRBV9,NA,CASSLQGWSTGELFF,TGTGCCAGCAGCCTACAGGGTTGGAGCACCGGGGAGCTGTTTTTT
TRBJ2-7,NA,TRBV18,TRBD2,CASSPRGLAGKFYEQYF,TGTGCCAGCTCACCTAGGGGACTAGCGGGAAAGTTCTACGAGCAGTACTTC
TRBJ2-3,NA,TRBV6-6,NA,CASTNGGFLTDTQYF,TGTGCCAGCACCAATGGAGGGTTCTTGACAGATACGCAGTATTTT
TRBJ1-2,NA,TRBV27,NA,CASRASTHYGYTF,TGTGCCAGCAGGGCATCAACTCACTATGGCTACACCTTC
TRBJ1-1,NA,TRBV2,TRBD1,CASRRQGTNTEAFF,TGTGCCAGCAGGCGACAGGGTACTAACACTGAAGCTTTCTTT